This TCR beta chain was identified during a study of pediatric ulcerative colitis. Whole-study results and caveats: Compared with controls, ulcerative colitis showed greater blood-rectum clone sharing. No controls had the two rectal clonotypes shared by ulcerative colitis patients. Clonal expansions reduced rectal repertoire diversity in acute severe colitis.

A word on this clone: Its antigen remains unidentified.

The data were produced by immunoSEQ multiplex PCR, yet TCRdb's version contains in-frame clones alone and is incomplete. The sample lists tens of thousands of clones, 80% to 90% seen once, with about 1.5% in the top ten. V dropped 1 base and J dropped 5 bases, with 9 bases sitting between them. The CDR3 spans 14 residues. Germline loops: CDR1 ENHRY, CDR2 SYGVKD. V is TRBV10-3 and J is TRBJ2-1; the D is unclear. Sequenced input: blood. The clonotype originates from a boy aged 5-17 years who was a control in a study of pediatric ulcerative colitis. CDR3 amino acids: CAISELTENNEQFF. CDR3 in DNA: TGTGCCATCAGTGAGTTAACAGAGAACAATGAGCAGTTCTTC.